One T cell receptor beta chain is described in this entry. J lost 0 bases, V lost 0 bases, and 4 bases had no gene match. CDR1 and CDR2 (germline): SEHNR, FQNEAQ (reference sequence). The CDR3 contains 16 residues. These data are taken from a study of blood T cell repertoires in COVID-19. Study-level background: The analysed material was cDNA or gDNA that came from T cells, B-cell-depleted T cells, or PBMCs.

Original processing notes: Using reference gene primer amplification, nucleated cell counts were estimated. Some clones are missing from TCRdb's copy, which holds only in-frame ones; the method was immunoSEQ multiplex PCR. V, J and clone size reflect that table, while D and trimming were determined from the DNA. The sample includes 70,000 to 100,000 clones, roughly 85% of them seen just once. The sequence derives from a woman in her sixties with COVID-19, enrolled during active disease. Sequencing input: peripheral blood. V is TRBV7-9 and J is TRBJ2-7; TRBD2 agrees at 8 bases. CDR3: CASSLAGRGDSYEQYF. The CDR3 nucleotides read TGTGCCAGCAGCTTAGCCGGGCGGGGGGACTCCTACGAGCAGTACTTC.